This TCR beta chain appears in the sequencing data of a study of blood T cells in healthy people across ages. Next came a second PCR, run for about 7 to 12 cycles, which used a sample-barcoded 5' primer along with a J-beta primer mix. TCRdb re-called the 5' RACE reads through MiXCR, storing one row per CDR3 protein. The repertoire holds some 1,800,000 distinct CDR3 sequences, with about two fifths as singletons. V was pared by 0 bases and J by 2 bases, with 15 bases between. This CDR3 has 17 residues. Germline lookup yields CDR1 PRHDT and CDR2 FYEKMQ (reference sequence). This receptor was obtained from a human donor in good health. The genes are TRBV13 and TRBJ2-3; D is ambiguous. Sequencing was done on a sample of blood. The DNA of the CDR3 is TGTGCCAGCAGCTTAGGCCCCCCAGCCCGACACACAGATACGCAGTATTTT. This encodes CASSLGPPARHTDTQYF.